What follows are 21 T cell receptor beta chains derived from one specimen sequenced in a study of T cells in localized non-small cell lung cancer. This table comes from immunoSEQ multiplex PCR, and its TCRdb copy is limited to in-frame clones, with some not included. Altogether about 91,000 clones are present, about nine tenths being singletons, with the ten largest covering 15%. The sample was peripheral blood, taken before any cancer treatment. The receptors were gathered from a man between 40 and 69 years old with stage I squamous cell lung carcinoma.

This clone was found a few times. V is TRBV5-1 and J is TRBJ2-7, with 8 bases fitting TRBD1. The CDR3 runs 15 residues. Trimming took 4 bases from V and 7 from J; bases not matched to a gene: 13. From germline, CDR1 is SGHRS and CDR2 YFSETQ. The CDR3 sequence is CASSTQGADVREQYF. As DNA, the CDR3 is TGCGCCAGCAGCACCCAGGGGGCCGATGTCCGTGAGCAGTACTTC.

The chain recombines TRBV7-8 with TRBJ2-5; 11 positions agree with TRBD2. V was clipped by 2 bases and J by 13 bases; unmatched bases: 9. CDR1 SGHVS and CDR2 FQNEAQ come from the germline V gene. The CDR3 length is 14 residues. The CDR3 loop reads CASSLSSGGPSWYF. CDR3 DNA sequence: TGTGCCAGCAGCTTATCTAGCGGGGGGCCTTCGTGGTACTTC.

Only one count was recorded for this clone. J is TRBJ2-1 and V is TRBV11-2; D might be TRBD1 (5 bases). CDR3 length: 17 amino acids. The ends were cut back, 0 bases at V and 0 bases at J, with 12 bases in the middle. CDR1 and CDR2 (germline): SGHAT, FQNNGV. CDR3 DNA: TGTGCCAGCAGCTTAGACCGAGGACACACCTCCTACAATGAGCAGTTCTTC. This codes for CASSLDRGHTSYNEQFF.

V is TRBV5-4 and J is TRBJ2-6; D possibly corresponds to TRBD2 (5 bases). CDR1 and CDR2 from the germline V gene are SGHNT and YYREEE (reference sequence). The CDR3 is 17 amino acids. Trimming removed 4 bases from V and 3 bases from J, with 17 bases in between. In nucleotides, the CDR3 is TGTGCCAGCAGCCCCCCACGGGGAGCGGATGGGGCCAACGTCCTGACTTTC. Translated, it gives CASSPPRGADGANVLTF.

J is TRBJ2-7 and V is TRBV6-6, with D possibly matching TRBD1 (5 bases). The CDR3 loop spans 15 amino acids. Per the germline V gene, CDR1 is MNHNY and CDR2 is SVGAGI (reference sequence). V lost 2 bases to trimming and J lost 2 bases, with 13 bases between them. The CDR3 bases are TGTGCCAGCAGTTACGCACAGGACCCCACCTACGAGCAGTACTTC. Its translation: CASSYAQDPTYEQYF.

The rearrangement joins TRBV7-9 to TRBJ1-4; 10 nucleotides align to TRBD1. The CDR3 has 14 residues. Per germline, CDR1 SEHNR and CDR2 FQNEAQ (reference sequence). The V gene end was trimmed by 4 bases and the J gene end by 5 bases; junction bases not matched to a gene: 1. The CDR3 sequence is CASSSTGGNEKLFF. The DNA of the CDR3 is TGTGCCAGCAGCTCGACAGGGGGCAATGAAAAACTGTTTTTT.

The chain links TRBV7-6 to TRBJ1-5; D remains unclear. V was trimmed by 3 bases and J by 4 bases, leaving 7 bases between them. The CDR3 contains 13 residues. Germline CDR1 and CDR2: SGHVS and FNYEAQ. The DNA of the CDR3 is TGTGCCAGCAGCTTTGGGGAAAATCAGCCCCAGCATTTT. This sequence encodes CASSFGENQPQHF.

This rearrangement joins TRBV11-2 to TRBJ2-3, with a weak D call TRBD2 (6 bases). This CDR3 is 14 amino acids long. Germline V gene sequence: CDR1 SGHAT, CDR2 FQNNGV. V lost 1 base, J lost 1 base, and 6 bases lay in between. The CDR3, as DNA: TGTGCCAGCAGCTTAGGCGGGGGCACAGATACGCAGTATTTT. Amino acids: CASSLGGGTDTQYF.

The chain joins TRBV7-9 to TRBJ2-2; D might be TRBD2 (5 bases). This CDR3 spans 14 amino acids. V lost 5 bases and J lost 10, with 17 bases in between. The germline V gene encodes CDR1 SEHNR and CDR2 FQNEAQ (reference sequence). DNA of the CDR3: TGTGCCAGCAGCGCAGACGGGATTGTGGAGGAGCTGTTTTTT. This codes for CASSADGIVEELFF. Using reference TRBV7-9 and TRBJ2-2 for the parts outside the CDR3, the full variable domain is DTGVSQNPRHKITKRGQNVTFRCDPISEHNRLYWYRQTLGQGPEFLTYFQNEAQLEKSRLLSDRFSAERPKGSFSTLEIQRTEQGDSAMYLCASSADGIVEELFFGEGSRLTVL.

The CDR3 protein is CSVGSSYEQYF. The CDR3 nucleotides are TGCAGCGTTGGGTCCAGCTACGAGCAGTACTTC. The chain uses TRBV29-1 and TRBJ2-7; no definite D call. Germline CDR1 reads SQVTM; CDR2 reads ANQGSEA. The CDR3 contains 11 residues. The V gene lost 4 bases and the J gene lost 3 bases, with 7 bases spanning the gap.

The J gene is TRBJ2-5, the V gene TRBV2, with 11 bases fitting TRBD1. V shed 7 bases, J shed 5 bases, and the junction held 9 bases outside the gene matches. Germline CDR1 reads SNHLY; CDR2 reads FYNNEI. This CDR3 has 15 amino acids. The CDR3: CASIWRTGGAETQYF. DNA of the CDR3: TGTGCCAGCATTTGGCGGACAGGGGGCGCCGAGACCCAGTACTTC.

The chain uses TRBV10-3 and TRBJ1-1; no firm D call. V gave up 2 bases and J gave up 1 base, with 5 bases separating them. CDR3 length: 13 residues. Germline loops: CDR1 ENHRY, CDR2 SYGVKD. CDR3 sequence: CAISEGRNTEAFF. CDR3 sequence (DNA): TGTGCCATCAGTGAGGGCAGGAACACTGAAGCTTTCTTT.

The J gene is TRBJ2-1, the V gene TRBV5-4; TRBD2 agrees at 13 bases. Per the germline V gene, CDR1 is SGHNT and CDR2 is YYREEE (reference sequence). The CDR3 covers 18 residues. Trimming cost V 4 bases and J 7 bases; bases outside gene matches: 14. CDR3 nucleotides: TGTGCCAGCAGCGCCGGGACTAGCGGGGACCCTCGGGCGAATGAGCAGTTCTTC. Encoded protein: CASSAGTSGDPRANEQFF.

This clone was counted only a few times. The J gene is TRBJ1-1, the V gene TRBV28; D call uncertain. V gave up 5 bases and J gave up 3 bases, with 16 bases separating them. CDR3 length: 15 amino acids. Germline lookup yields CDR1 MDHEN and CDR2 SYDVKM. The CDR3 coding sequence is TGTGCCAGCAGTAGAGGACCCCAGACGGACACTGAAGCTTTCTTT. Translation gives CASSRGPQTDTEAFF.

The DNA of the CDR3 is TGTGCCAGCAGTGAAAACGGGGGGAACACTGAAGCTTTCTTT. Its translation: CASSENGGNTEAFF. The chain uses TRBV2 and TRBJ1-1; D perhaps matches TRBD1 (5 bases). Between the trimmed V and J ends, which lost 2 bases and 1 base, there was a span of 8 bases. This CDR3 has 14 residues. Germline CDR1 and CDR2: SNHLY and FYNNEI.

V and J are TRBV7-2 and TRBJ2-6; D uncertain. V shed 6 bases and J shed 2 bases, with 11 bases lying between them. The CDR3 has 15 residues. The germline gives CDR1 SGHTA, CDR2 FQGNSA. CDR3 residues: CASSLSDPGANVLTF. CDR3 DNA sequence: TGTGCCAGCAGTCTTTCAGACCCTGGGGCCAACGTCCTGACTTTC. Full variable domain (remainder filled in from reference TRBV7-2 and TRBJ2-6): GAGVSQSPSNKVTEKGKDVELRCDPISGHTALYWYRQSLGQGLEFLIYFQGNSAPDKSGLPSDRFSAERTGGSVSTLTIQRTQQEDSAVYLCASSLSDPGANVLTFGAGSRLTVL.

A single count supports this clone. V usage is TRBV4-2 and J usage is TRBJ2-7, with 11 nucleotides matching TRBD2. J lost 5 bases, V lost 4 bases, and 1 base had no gene match. CDR1 and CDR2 (germline): LGHNA, YNFKEQ. This CDR3 comprises 13 residues. Here the CDR3 DNA reads TGTGCCAGCAGCCGACTAGCGGGGAACGAGCAGTACTTC. This sequence encodes CASSRLAGNEQYF.

V usage is TRBV2 and J usage is TRBJ2-7; D gene ambiguous. V was pared by 4 bases and J by 4 bases, with 14 bases between. The CDR3 runs 14 residues. The germline CDR1 and CDR2 sequences are SNHLY and FYNNEI. The CDR3 loop is CASSGQGQGYEQYF. CDR3 DNA sequence: TGTGCCAGCAGTGGGCAAGGGCAAGGTTACGAGCAGTACTTC.

The rearrangement joins TRBV7-8 to TRBJ2-5; 8 nucleotides line up with TRBD2. V gave up 1 base and J gave up 4 bases; unmatched junction bases: 8. The CDR3 is 16 amino acids. Germline CDR1 is SGHVS and CDR2 is FQNEAQ. The CDR3 coding sequence is TGTGCCAGCAGCTTAGGCCGGGGGGGCCTCCGAGAGACCCAGTACTTC. This encodes CASSLGRGGLRETQYF.

This clone was seen once. The chain employs TRBV6-1 and TRBJ1-4, with D unresolved. Per the germline V gene, CDR1 is MNHNS and CDR2 is SASEGT. The CDR3 runs to 11 residues. CDR3 sequence reads: CPRDPNEKLFF. CDR3 coding DNA: TGTCCCCGGGATCCTAATGAAAAACTGTTTTTT.

This clone came up a few times. This chain connects TRBV4-1 to TRBJ1-6; the D gene is possibly TRBD1 (5 bases). V was cut by 4 bases and J by 0 bases, with 13 bases left in between. The V gene's germline CDR1 is MGHRA and CDR2 YSYEKL. This CDR3 region has 17 residues. The CDR3 loop reads CASSPSGGGSYNSPLHF. Written as DNA, the CDR3 is TGCGCCAGCAGCCCTTCGGGGGGGGGCTCCTATAATTCACCCCTCCACTTT.